This is a list of T cell receptor beta chains from one sample in a study of vaccination and CD4 T cells after COVID-19. One entry per CDR3 protein, called by TCRdb with MiXCR from the PCR reads. The sample records some 16,000 distinct CDR3 sequences, about three quarters being singletons. The antigens of these receptors remain unknown. Sequenced sample: CD4+ T cells from blood, cultured in vitro. Receptors were obtained from a human donor who had recovered from COVID-19. The CDR3 runs from the conserved cysteine through the conserved F or W. Fields, in order: D gene, J gene, clone size, V gene, CDR3 DNA, CDR3 protein. The D gene is left open where the match is weak. Not every row has a clone size; where given, it reads once, few, many or a size class.

D: TRBD1
J: TRBJ1-5
size: NA
V: TRBV18
DNA: TGTGCCAGCTCCGGACAGGTTCAGGGTCAGCCCCAGCATTTT
CDR3: CASSGQVQGQPQHF

D: TRBD1
J: TRBJ2-2
size: NA
V: TRBV20-1
DNA: TGCAGTGCTAGCGGGCAGGGGGCGCGGACCGGGGAGCTGTTTTTT
CDR3: CSASGQGARTGELFF

D: TRBD1
J: TRBJ1-1
size: once
V: TRBV2
DNA: TGTGCCAGCAGTGGGGACAGAGTGAACACTGAAGCTTTCTTT
CDR3: CASSGDRVNTEAFF

D: TRBD1
J: TRBJ1-6
size: NA
V: TRBV10-3
DNA: TGTGCCATCAGCTTTACAGGGGATAATTCACCCCTCCACTTT
CDR3: CAISFTGDNSPLHF

D: TRBD1
J: TRBJ1-1
size: once
V: TRBV6-5
DNA: TGTGCCAGCAGTTACCCAGCAGGGGGCAGGACTGAAGCTTTCTTT
CDR3: CASSYPAGGRTEAFF

D: TRBD2
J: TRBJ2-5
size: NA
V: TRBV7-2
DNA: TGTGCCAGCAGCTTGTTCGGGACTAGCCTCCAAGAGACCCAGTACTTC
CDR3: CASSLFGTSLQETQYF

D: NA
J: TRBJ2-5
size: NA
V: TRBV15
DNA: TGTGCCACCAGCAGAGAAAGTGGTAGCTGGGGGACCCAGTACTTC
CDR3: CATSRESGSWGTQYF

D: NA
J: TRBJ2-7
size: NA
V: TRBV19
DNA: TGTGCCAGTACCCCTGGAGACGGGGGCCCCCGTGAGCAGTACTTC
CDR3: CASTPGDGGPREQYF

D: NA
J: TRBJ1-5
size: few
V: TRBV12-3/TRBV12-4
DNA: TGTGCCAGCAGTTTACAGGTTGGCAATCAGCCCCAGCATTTT
CDR3: CASSLQVGNQPQHF

D: TRBD1
J: TRBJ1-3
size: NA
V: TRBV7-2
DNA: TGTGCCAGCAGCTCAGGCGGGACAGGAGGAAACACCATATATTTT
CDR3: CASSSGGTGGNTIYF